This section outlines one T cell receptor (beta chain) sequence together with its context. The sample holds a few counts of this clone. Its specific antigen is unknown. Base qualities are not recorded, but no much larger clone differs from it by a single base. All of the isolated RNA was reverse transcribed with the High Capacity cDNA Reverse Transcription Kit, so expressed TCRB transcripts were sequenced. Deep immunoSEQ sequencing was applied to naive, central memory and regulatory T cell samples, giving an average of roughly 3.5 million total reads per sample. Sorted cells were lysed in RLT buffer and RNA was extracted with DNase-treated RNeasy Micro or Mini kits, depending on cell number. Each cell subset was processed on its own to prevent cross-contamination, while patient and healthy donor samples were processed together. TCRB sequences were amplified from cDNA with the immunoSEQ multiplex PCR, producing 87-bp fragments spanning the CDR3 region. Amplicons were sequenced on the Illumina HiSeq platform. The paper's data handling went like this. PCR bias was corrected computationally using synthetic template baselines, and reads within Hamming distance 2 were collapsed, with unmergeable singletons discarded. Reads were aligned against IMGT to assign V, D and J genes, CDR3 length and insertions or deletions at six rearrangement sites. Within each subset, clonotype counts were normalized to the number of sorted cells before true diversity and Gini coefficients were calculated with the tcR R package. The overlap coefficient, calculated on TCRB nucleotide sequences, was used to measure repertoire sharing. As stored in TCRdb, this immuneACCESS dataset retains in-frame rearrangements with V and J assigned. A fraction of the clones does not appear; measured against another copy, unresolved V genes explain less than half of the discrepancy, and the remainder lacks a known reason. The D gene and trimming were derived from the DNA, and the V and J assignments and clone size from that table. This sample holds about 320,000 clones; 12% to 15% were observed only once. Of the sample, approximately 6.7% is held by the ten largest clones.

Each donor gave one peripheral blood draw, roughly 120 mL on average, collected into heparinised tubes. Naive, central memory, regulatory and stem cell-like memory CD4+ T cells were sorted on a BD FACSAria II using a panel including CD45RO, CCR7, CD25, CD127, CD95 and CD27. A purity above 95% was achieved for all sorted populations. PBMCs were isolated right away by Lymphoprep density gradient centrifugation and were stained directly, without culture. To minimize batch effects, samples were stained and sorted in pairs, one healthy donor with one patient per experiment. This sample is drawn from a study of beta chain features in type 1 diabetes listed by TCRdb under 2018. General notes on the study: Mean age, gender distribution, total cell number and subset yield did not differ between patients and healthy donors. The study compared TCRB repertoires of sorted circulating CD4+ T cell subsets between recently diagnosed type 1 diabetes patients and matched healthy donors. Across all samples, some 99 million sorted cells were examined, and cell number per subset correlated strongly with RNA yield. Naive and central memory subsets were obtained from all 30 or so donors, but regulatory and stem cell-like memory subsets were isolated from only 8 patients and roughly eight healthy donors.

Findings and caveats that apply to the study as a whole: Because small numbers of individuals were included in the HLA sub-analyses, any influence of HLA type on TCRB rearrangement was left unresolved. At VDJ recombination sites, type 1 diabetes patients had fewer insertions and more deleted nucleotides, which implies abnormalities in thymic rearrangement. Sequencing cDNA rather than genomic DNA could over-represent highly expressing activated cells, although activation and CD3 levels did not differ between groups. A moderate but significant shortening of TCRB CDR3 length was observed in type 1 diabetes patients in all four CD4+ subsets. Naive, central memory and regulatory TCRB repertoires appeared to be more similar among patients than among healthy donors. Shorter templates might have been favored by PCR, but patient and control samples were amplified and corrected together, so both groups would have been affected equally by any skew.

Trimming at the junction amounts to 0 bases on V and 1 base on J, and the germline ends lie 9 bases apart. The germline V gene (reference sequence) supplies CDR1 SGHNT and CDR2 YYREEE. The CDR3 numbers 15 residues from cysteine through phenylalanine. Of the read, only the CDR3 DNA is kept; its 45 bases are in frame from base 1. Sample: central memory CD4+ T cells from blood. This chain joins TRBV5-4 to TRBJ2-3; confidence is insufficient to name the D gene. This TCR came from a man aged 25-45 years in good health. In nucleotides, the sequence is TGTGCCAGCAGCTTGGGGGCAGCCCGCACAGATACGCAGTATTTT. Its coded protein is CASSLGAARTDTQYF.